The 27 T cell receptor beta chains in this list originate from one sample, sequenced in a study of shared clonotypes between healthy human individuals. The protocol was immunoSEQ multiplex PCR, while the TCRdb copy is restricted to in-frame clones and leaves out a portion. The profile shows 300,000 to 400,000 clones, 74% of them singletons. The sequenced sample consisted of memory CD4+ T cells sorted from blood. Documented subset: CD45RA-negative fraction. Receptor source: a young man in good health.

The chain uses TRBV2 and TRBJ2-2, with 10 bases aligning to TRBD1. The V segment lost 3 bases and the J segment 2 bases; nucleotides outside the gene matches: 9. The V gene's germline CDR1 is SNHLY and CDR2 FYNNEI. This CDR3 contains 18 residues. This chain's CDR3 is CASSEIRQGAGNTGELFF. The CDR3 DNA reads TGTGCCAGCAGTGAGATTAGACAGGGGGCCGGAAACACCGGGGAGCTGTTTTTT.

This clone has more than one count but fewer than ten. The rearrangement links TRBV4-3 to TRBJ1-2, with D uncertain. Germline V gene lookup returns CDR1 LGHNA and CDR2 YSLEER. This CDR3 contains 13 residues. V lost 6 bases and J 0 bases, leaving 8 bases between the germline ends. The CDR3: CASRDGANYGYTF. The CDR3 DNA is TGCGCCAGCAGGGACGGAGCTAACTATGGCTACACCTTC.

This clone appeared a few times. The chain combines TRBV6-6 with TRBJ2-7; D unclear. Germline CDR1 reads MNHNY; CDR2 reads SVGAGI (reference sequence). V was cut by 5 bases and J by 1 base, with 6 bases left in between. This CDR3 is 12 amino acids long. CDR3 sequence reads: CASSRTSYEQYF. The CDR3 coding sequence is TGTGCCAGCAGTCGGACGTCCTACGAGCAGTACTTC.

V and J are TRBV5-8 and TRBJ2-5, with TRBD2 matching 16 bases. The germline V gene encodes CDR1 SGHTS and CDR2 YDEGEE. CDR3 size: 16 residues. V was clipped by 4 bases and J by 5 bases; unmatched bases: 5. CDR3: CASSRGLAGGTETQYF. DNA for the CDR3: TGTGCCAGCAGCCGGGGACTAGCGGGAGGGACGGAGACCCAGTACTTC.

The chain couples TRBV7-2 to TRBJ1-2; D is perhaps TRBD1 (5 bases). Germline CDR1 is SGHTA and CDR2 is FQGNSA. Trimming left V 1 base short and J 8 bases short, with 5 bases between. CDR3 size: 11 residues. The CDR3 spells CASSLGGGYTF. In nucleotides, the CDR3 is TGTGCCAGCAGCTTAGGGGGGGGCTACACCTTC.

This chain joins TRBV14 and TRBJ1-1; 8 nucleotides align to TRBD1. The CDR3 spans 15 residues. Germline lookup yields CDR1 SGHDN and CDR2 FVKESK. Trimming took 2 bases from V and 3 from J; bases not matched to a gene: 5. For the CDR3, the DNA is TGTGCCAGCAGCCAACGGACAGGGAGGTACACTGAAGCTTTCTTT. Residues: CASSQRTGRYTEAFF.

This clone was recorded a few times. This chain joins TRBV5-4 and TRBJ1-2; TRBD1 agrees at 8 bases. V gave up 4 bases and J gave up 4 bases; unmatched junction bases: 9. The CDR3 consists of 15 residues. CDR1 and CDR2 from the germline V gene are SGHNT and YYREEE (reference sequence). CDR3 nucleotides: TGTGCCAGCAGCACCCAGGGGGCCTGGAGCTATGGCTACACCTTC. Encoded protein: CASSTQGAWSYGYTF.

This clone was seen only once. This chain connects TRBV14 to TRBJ2-6; D may be TRBD1 (6 bases). Looked up from germline, CDR1 is SGHDN and CDR2 is FVKESK. The CDR3 consists of 16 residues. V was clipped by 2 bases and J by 3 bases, with 11 bases between them. For the CDR3, the DNA is TGTGCCAGCAGCCAACTACAGGGTTTTGGGGCCAACGTCCTGACTTTC. Protein product: CASSQLQGFGANVLTF.

The CDR3 sequence: CAWRQGAGNTIYF. The CDR3 nucleotides read TGTGCCTGGAGACAGGGGGCTGGAAACACCATATATTTT. The V and J genes are TRBV30 and TRBJ1-3; 8 nucleotides match TRBD1. CDR3 length: 13 residues. Trimming at V came to 3 bases and at J to 2 bases, leaving 0 bases not matched to a gene. Looked up from germline, CDR1 is GTSNPN and CDR2 is SVGIG (reference sequence).

The rearrangement uses TRBV29-1 and TRBJ1-2, with unresolved D. The CDR3 loop spans 12 amino acids. The germline V and J ends were trimmed by 4 bases and 3 bases, with 9 bases remaining between them. Per the germline V gene, CDR1 is SQVTM and CDR2 is ANQGSEA. The CDR3 sequence: CSVGGQDYGYTF. DNA of the CDR3: TGCAGCGTTGGAGGCCAGGACTATGGCTACACCTTC.

CDR3 in amino acids: CASSVRSTGELFF. The CDR3 region has the DNA TGTGCCAGCAGCGTCAGGAGCACCGGGGAGCTGTTTTTT. The chain carries TRBV11-3 and TRBJ2-2; D is uncertain. Germline loops: CDR1 SGHNT, CDR2 YENEEA. This CDR3 has 13 residues. Between the trimmed V and J ends, which lost 5 bases and 4 bases, there was a span of 8 bases.

This clone was seen more than once but under ten times. The rearrangement links TRBV30 to TRBJ1-2; D not resolved. This CDR3 is 11 amino acids long. CDR1 GTSNPN and CDR2 SVGIG come from the germline V gene (reference sequence). V lost 1 base, J lost 3 bases, and 3 bases lay in between. The CDR3 region is CAWSEDYGYTF. The CDR3 DNA reads TGTGCCTGGAGTGAGGACTATGGCTACACCTTC.

The chain recombines TRBV7-2 with TRBJ2-5; 8 bases line up with TRBD2. Germline CDR1 and CDR2: SGHTA and FQGNSA. The V gene end was trimmed by 5 bases and the J gene end by 7 bases; junction bases not matched to a gene: 9. This CDR3 spans 14 amino acids. CDR3 amino acids: CASSPPATSVTQYF. DNA of the CDR3: TGTGCCAGCAGCCCCCCCGCGACTAGCGTGACCCAGTACTTC. Together with reference TRBV7-2 and TRBJ2-5, the CDR3 gives the full variable domain: GAGVSQSPSNKVTEKGKDVELRCDPISGHTALYWYRQSLGQGLEFLIYFQGNSAPDKSGLPSDRFSAERTGGSVSTLTIQRTQQEDSAVYLCASSPPATSVTQYFGPGTRLLVL.

The V and J genes are TRBV18 and TRBJ2-5, with TRBD2 identical over 14 bases. The CDR3 is 15 residues long. The junction had 4 bases not matched to a gene; V was cut back by 6 bases and J by 4 bases. Germline-derived CDR1 and CDR2 are KGHSH and LQKENI. The CDR3 DNA reads as TGTGCCAGCTCTCCCGGGACTAGCGGGAGAGAGACCCAGTACTTC. It yields the protein CASSPGTSGRETQYF. Variable domain in full (rest from reference TRBV18 and TRBJ2-5): NAGVMQNPRHLVRRRGQEARLRCSPMKGHSHVYWYRQLPEEGLKFMVYLQKENIIDESGMPKERFSAEFPKEGPSILRIQQVVRGDSAAYFCASSPGTSGRETQYFGPGTRLLVL.

The chain uses TRBV18 and TRBJ2-1, with a possible D match to TRBD1 (5 bases). Trimming shortened V by 3 bases and J by 5 bases, and 11 bases separated the two germline ends. The germline CDR1 and CDR2 sequences are KGHSH and LQKENI. The CDR3 length is 14 residues. CDR3: CASSPRGINNEQFF. Written as DNA, the CDR3 is TGTGCCAGCTCACCTAGGGGTATTAACAATGAGCAGTTCTTC.

The V call is TRBV27, the J call TRBJ2-7, with TRBD2 matching over 13 bases. The J segment lost 6 bases and the V segment lost 5 bases, leaving 10 bases of the junction unmatched. This CDR3 region has 16 residues. Germline CDR1 MNHEY, CDR2 SMNVEV (reference sequence). In DNA, the CDR3 is TGTGCCAGCAGTCGGACTAGCGGGAGTATGGTAGGCGAGCAGTACTTC. Its translation is CASSRTSGSMVGEQYF.

The V call is TRBV7-2, the J call TRBJ2-1, with 8 bases identical to TRBD2. The trim removed 5 bases at V and 4 bases at J, leaving 10 bases unmatched. The CDR3 loop spans 16 amino acids. Germline CDR1 is SGHTA and CDR2 is FQGNSA. The CDR3 region has the DNA TGTGCCAGCAGCCCCCAGGGAGCGGGAGTATACAATGAGCAGTTCTTC. Its protein product is CASSPQGAGVYNEQFF.

The chain couples TRBV19 to TRBJ2-7; 11 positions agree with TRBD2. CDR1 LNHDA and CDR2 SQIVND come from the germline V gene (reference sequence). This CDR3 spans 15 amino acids. The V and J ends lost 8 bases and 1 base, in that order; junction bases with no gene match: 7. CDR3 coding DNA: TGTGCCAGTTCGCCGACTAGCGGGATTTCCTACGAGCAGTACTTC. Translating gives CASSPTSGISYEQYF.

Of note for this clone: The junction departs from the called germline gene at one end, perhaps through a read error. This chain joins TRBV7-7 and TRBJ2-1; TRBD1 is a possible D gene (6 bases). The CDR3 sequence is 13 residues long. Germline values: CDR1 SSHAT, CDR2 FNYEAQ (reference sequence). The CDR3 loop is CASSLNRDNEQFF. CDR3 sequence (DNA): TGTGCTAGCAGCTTAAACAGGGACAATGAGCAGTTCTTC.

The rearrangement links TRBV5-8 to TRBJ1-4; tentatively, D is TRBD1 (5 bases). The length of the CDR3 is 16 residues. V was clipped by 6 bases and J by 0 bases, with 15 bases between them. Germline loops: CDR1 SGHTS, CDR2 YDEGEE. Written as DNA, the CDR3 is TGTGCCAGCACCCCTTTTGTGGGGGCAACTAATGAAAAACTGTTTTTT. It encodes CASTPFVGATNEKLFF.

To note about this clone: This specimen includes other DNA sequences encoding the same CDR3. This rearrangement joins TRBV13 to TRBJ2-2; D is undetermined. The germline CDR1 and CDR2 sequences are PRHDT and FYEKMQ (reference sequence). V lost 1 base and J lost 4, with 4 bases in between. The CDR3 is 13 residues long. Written as DNA, the CDR3 is TGTGCCAGCAGCTTAGTGAGCACCGGGGAGCTGTTTTTT. This sequence encodes CASSLVSTGELFF.

The chain employs TRBV29-1 and TRBJ2-5; 7 bases match TRBD1. The CDR3 covers 13 residues. Germline CDR1 SQVTM, CDR2 ANQGSEA. The V and J ends lost 4 bases and 3 bases, in that order; junction bases with no gene match: 5. CDR3: CSVVVGTEETQYF. The CDR3 DNA reads as TGCAGCGTTGTAGTTGGGACAGAAGAGACCCAGTACTTC. Full variable domain (rest looked up from reference TRBV29-1 and TRBJ2-5): SAVISQKPSRDICQRGTSLTIQCQVDSQVTMMFWYRQQPGQSLTLIATANQGSEATYESGFVIDKFPISRPNLTFSTLTVSNMSPEDSSIYLCSVVVGTEETQYFGPGTRLLVL.

V usage is TRBV11-1 and J usage is TRBJ1-1; no reliable D call. There are 13 residues in the CDR3. Trimming pared 7 bases from V and 3 bases from J, leaving 12 bases between. CDR1 SGHAT and CDR2 FQDESV come from the germline V gene (reference sequence). The CDR3 loop is CASTGNRDTEAFF. CDR3 nucleotide sequence: TGTGCCAGCACCGGGAATCGGGACACTGAAGCTTTCTTT.

V and J are TRBV10-3 and TRBJ2-1; D gene unclear. This CDR3 is built from 11 residues. With 4 bases removed from V and 7 bases from J, the gap between germline ends came to 5 bases. Germline CDR1 reads ENHRY; CDR2 reads SYGVKD. The CDR3: CAISAGNEQFF. The CDR3 coding sequence is TGTGCCATCAGTGCAGGTAATGAGCAGTTCTTC.

The chain employs TRBV5-8 and TRBJ2-3; 9 bases are shared with TRBD1. The CDR3 is 15 amino acids. The trim removed 2 bases at V and 5 bases at J, leaving 6 bases unmatched. Germline V gene data show CDR1 as SGHTS and CDR2 as YDEGEE. In DNA, the CDR3 is TGTGCCAGCAGCTTAGGTACAGGGGGCGTAGATACGCAGTATTTT. As protein: CASSLGTGGVDTQYF.

The rearrangement uses TRBV28 and TRBJ2-7, with no clear D. Trimming pared 6 bases from V and 6 bases from J, leaving 18 bases between. The CDR3 loop spans 14 amino acids. CDR1 MDHEN and CDR2 SYDVKM come from the germline V gene. CDR3 sequence (DNA): TGTGCCAGCAGAGTTTTATCCCCCATAAGCGAGCAGTACTTC. It encodes CASRVLSPISEQYF.

This chain uses TRBV21-1 with TRBJ2-5; TRBD2, the table's D call, was not compared with the DNA. TRBV21-1 is assigned pseudogene status. There are 15 residues in the CDR3. The CDR3 sequence: CASGNKREGQETQYF. The CDR3 DNA is TGTGCCAGCGGCAATAAGCGGGAGGGCCAAGAGACCCAGTACTTC.